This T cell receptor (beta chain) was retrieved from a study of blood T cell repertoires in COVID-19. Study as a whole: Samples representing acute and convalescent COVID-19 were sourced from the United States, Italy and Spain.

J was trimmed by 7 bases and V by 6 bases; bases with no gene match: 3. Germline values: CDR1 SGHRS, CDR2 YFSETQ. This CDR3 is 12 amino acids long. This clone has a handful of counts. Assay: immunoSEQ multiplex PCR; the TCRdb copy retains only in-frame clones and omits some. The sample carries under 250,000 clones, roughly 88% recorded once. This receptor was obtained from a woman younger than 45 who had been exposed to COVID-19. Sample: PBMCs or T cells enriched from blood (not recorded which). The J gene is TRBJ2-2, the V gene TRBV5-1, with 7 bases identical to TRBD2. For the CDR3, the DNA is TGCGCCAGCAAGGGAGGGGACGGGGAGCTGTTTTTT. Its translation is CASKGGDGELFF.